This is a list of T cell receptor beta chains from one sample in a study of T-cell reconstitution after alpha-beta-depleted transplantation in children. TCRdb ran MiXCR on the PCR reads and lists one entry per CDR3 protein. The table lists 600,000 or so distinct CDR3 sequences, 20% to 25% of them singletons. Sequenced here: PBMCs, mostly from graft donor cells, sampled 360 days after TCRalphabeta/CD19-depleted stem cell transplant. The receptors were sampled from a boy under three years old who had a stem cell transplant for acute myeloid leukemia, so the T cells may come from the graft donor. Both conserved end residues are part of each CDR3. Fields, in order: clone size, J gene, V gene, D gene, CDR3 DNA, CDR3 protein. A D gene is named only where the DNA matches it firmly. Only some rows state a clone size, as once, few, many or a class for expanded clones.

- | TRBJ2-1 | TRBV2 | TRBD2 | TGTGCCAGCAGTGCCGCGGGGGGCTACAATGAGCAGTTCTTC | CASSAAGGYNEQFF
- | TRBJ1-4 | TRBV20-1 | TRBD1 | TGCAGTGCCACCAGGGGGACTAATGAAAAACTGTTTTTT | CSATRGTNEKLFF
many | TRBJ1-5 | TRBV3-1 | - | TGTGCCAGCAGCTTTTCTTGGGATAGCAATCAGCCCCAGCATTTT | CASSFSWDSNQPQHF
many | TRBJ2-5 | TRBV5-1 | - | TGCGCCAGCAGCTTAGGGGTCGAGACCCAGTACTTC | CASSLGVETQYF
few | TRBJ1-2 | TRBV6-1 | - | TGTGCCAGCAGTCCCAGCCAAACAGCTCCCTATACCTTC | CASSPSQTAPYTF
few | TRBJ2-1 | TRBV20-1 | TRBD2 | TGCAGTGCTAGAGATTACGGGGGGGTTAGCTCCTACAATGAGCAGTTCTTC | CSARDYGGVSSYNEQFF
- | TRBJ2-3 | TRBV18 | - | TGTGCCAGCTCACTAATAAGGGAAGGGACAGATACGCAGTATTTT | CASSLIREGTDTQYF
few | TRBJ1-1 | TRBV6-5 | - | TGTGCCAGCAGTTACATGGGGGGCACTGAAGCTTTCTTT | CASSYMGGTEAFF
few | TRBJ2-2 | TRBV5-4 | - | TGTGCCAGCAGCTTGGAGTTACAGTCAACGAACACCGGGGAGCTGTTTTTT | CASSLELQSTNTGELFF
few | TRBJ1-1 | TRBV7-9 | - | TGTGCCAGCAGCTTACGCCCGGGCGCTGAAGCTTTCTTT | CASSLRPGAEAFF
many | TRBJ2-1 | TRBV5-1 | - | TGCGCCAGCAGCTTGCGTGGAGACGGAACCAATGAGCAGTTCTTC | CASSLRGDGTNEQFF
- | TRBJ2-1 | TRBV12-5 | - | TGTGCTAGTGGTTTGCCCACCCCCCATACAGGGCGCTTCTCCTACAATGAGCAGTTCTTC | CASGLPTPHTGRFSYNEQFF
many | TRBJ2-1 | TRBV6-1 | - | TGTGCCAGCACCATAGCCTATCCGAGCTCCTACAATGAGCAGTTCTTC | CASTIAYPSSYNEQFF
- | TRBJ2-3 | TRBV4-1 | - | TGCGCCAGCAGCCACCTAGGACTCACTAGCACAGATACGCAGTATTTT | CASSHLGLTSTDTQYF